These T cell receptor beta chains were read from a single sample in a study of blood T cell repertoires in COVID-19. Produced via immunoSEQ multiplex PCR; TCRdb's table is partial and in-frame only. This repertoire shows tens of thousands of clones, roughly 85% found once; its top ten account for about 4.3%. Material for sequencing was peripheral blood. These receptors were collected from a man aged 55-75 years with acute or convalescent COVID-19. Each CDR3 is given with its conserved first and last residue.

TRBV19	TRBJ1-2	CASSIQVGEGPNYGYTF
TRBV5-8	TRBJ1-5	CASSLLGQGSQPQHF
TRBV6-2/TRBV6-3	TRBJ2-3	CASSYDPSGGDQDTQYF
TRBV5-1	TRBJ1-1	CASTDSSEAFF
TRBV7-2	TRBJ1-5	CASSAWGRGEGNQPQHF
TRBV5-1	TRBJ1-2	CASAQTGANYGYTF
TRBV9	TRBJ2-2	CASSVSGGPNTGELFF
TRBV9	TRBJ2-1	CASSVVGGEQFF
TRBV6-5	TRBJ2-7	CASRPGWVSYEQYF
TRBV30	TRBJ2-7	CAWSYRGYEQYF
TRBV18	TRBJ2-7	CASSPQTGYEQYF
TRBV19	TRBJ1-2	CASSIDRGRYGYTF
TRBV13	TRBJ1-1	CASSSHGTGLTEAFF
TRBV4-3	TRBJ1-1	CASSQARKRGLTEAFF
TRBV7-6	TRBJ2-3	CASSLGLAGPRLTDTQYF
TRBV6-6	TRBJ2-1	CASSYGRGFYNEQFF
TRBV6-2/TRBV6-3	TRBJ2-2	CASSSTRASGELFF
TRBV4-2	TRBJ2-1	CASSQDPPLALSEQFF
TRBV19	TRBJ1-6	CASRGGSSYNSPLHF
TRBV5-8	TRBJ2-7	CASSATGLGYEQYF
TRBV27	TRBJ1-1	CASSFASSTEAFF
TRBV6-5	TRBJ1-4	CASSYSGQLSEKLFF
TRBV4-3	TRBJ2-1	CASSGTREQFF
TRBV30	TRBJ2-1	CAWSVVGKQFF
TRBV18	TRBJ2-5	CASSLRQTQETQYF
TRBV7-8	TRBJ1-5	CASSSASSGGVISNQPQHF
TRBV7-6	TRBJ2-1	CASSPGTREQFF
TRBV19	TRBJ2-7	CASSKTGQPGGEQYF
TRBV4-3	TRBJ2-1	CASSRIWFQAHEQFF
TRBV5-1	TRBJ2-2	CASKSENTGELFF
TRBV28	TRBJ1-5	CAIQSLGRGGTRNQPQHF
TRBV5-1	TRBJ2-2	CASSLRQAGPGELFF
TRBV7-8	TRBJ1-6	CASSVDRIGSPLHF
TRBV4-3	TRBJ2-7	CASSHLDRGGYEQYF
TRBV10-3	TRBJ1-1	CAISEATGFTEAFF
TRBV12-5	TRBJ1-1	CASGPDPGGNTEAFF
TRBV5-4	TRBJ2-3	CASSLGGGTRGTDTQYF
TRBV3-1/TRBV3-2	TRBJ1-2	CASSQVGVNRGYTF
TRBV6-5	TRBJ1-2	CASSYSQGWRYGYTF
TRBV24-1	TRBJ1-5	CATSKGTGGWQPQHF
TRBV4-3	TRBJ1-2	CASSQSEAGGYGYTF
TRBV27	TRBJ1-2	CASSLVAGGIYGYTF
TRBV5-6	TRBJ1-2	CASSLMPGQAAIYGYTF
TRBV19	TRBJ1-2	CATDSYRGSYTF
TRBV6-6	TRBJ2-7	CASSYSTDRVYNEQYF
TRBV19	TRBJ1-2	CASSGIGQIGANYGYTF
TRBV11-2	TRBJ1-2	CASSSLIQGTLYGYTF
TRBV11-2	TRBJ2-2	CASSLKAGGRTGELFF
TRBV3-1/TRBV3-2	TRBJ2-5	CASSQGLAQETQYF
TRBV5-1	TRBJ2-2	CASSLYWTGSTNTGELFF